This T cell receptor (beta chain) emerged from a study of T cell responses to AZD1222 COVID-19 vaccine. The table came from immunoSEQ multiplex PCR; TCRdb's copy has only in-frame clones and leaves some out. The sample yields approximately 120,000 clones, around 90% seen once. Study outcomes and limitations: With two AZD1222 doses given, Spike-specific TCR breadth and depth both rose. Seropositive AZD1222 recipients at baseline numbered only 5 to 7.

This CDR3 has 14 amino acids. Germline V lookup: CDR1 SGHTS, CDR2 YDEGEE. V was shortened by 1 base and J by 6 bases, with 10 bases between the two germline ends. Note on this clone: Its antigen remains unidentified.

Source: peripheral blood, taken on day 0 of AZD1222 vaccination. V gene TRBV5-8 combines with J gene TRBJ1-4, with D perhaps matching TRBD1 (6 bases). The sequence derives from an adult in good health. CDR3 nucleotides: TGTGCCAGCAGCTTGCCGGGACATCATGAAAAACTGTTTTTT. Translation gives CASSLPGHHEKLFF.